A selection of T cell receptor beta chains follows, all from one sample in a study of cytomegalovirus exposure and HLA in healthy donors. Assay used: immunoSEQ multiplex PCR; TCRdb lists only in-frame clones, some missing. The sample contains fewer than 30,000 clones, 62% of which appear only once. Sequencing was carried out using PBMCs. The receptor set was obtained from a male donor in good health and CMV-seropositive. Both conserved end residues are part of each CDR3. The D gene is left open where the match is weak. Clone sizes are given selectively: once, few, many, or a class where the clone is expanded.

J | D | length | size | V | DNA | CDR3
TRBJ2-3 | TRBD1 | 15 | NA | TRBV6-1 | TGTGCCAGCAGTGTGGGACAGACGTACACAGATACGCAGTATTTT | CASSVGQTYTDTQYF
TRBJ1-1 | NA | 14 | NA | TRBV7-7 | TGTGCTAGCAGCCGTATGACAGGGAACACTGAAGCTTTCTTT | CASSRMTGNTEAFF
TRBJ2-7 | NA | 15 | few | TRBV9 | TGTGCCAGCAGCGTAGGGCCGGGGTCCCCCTACGAGCAGTACTTC | CASSVGPGSPYEQYF
TRBJ2-3 | TRBD2 | 15 | NA | TRBV6-1 | TGTGCCAGCTCTACCCTGGCGGGGGAGACAGATACGCAGTATTTT | CASSTLAGETDTQYF
TRBJ2-1 | TRBD2 | 17 | NA | TRBV11-2 | TGTGCCAGCAGCTTAGATGCCCTAGCGGGAAGGGTGAATGAGCAGTTCTTC | CASSLDALAGRVNEQFF
TRBJ2-2 | NA | 11 | NA | TRBV30 | TGTGCCTGGAGTGTATTTAGTGGGCTGTTTTTT | CAWSVFSGLFF
TRBJ2-3 | NA | 12 | NA | TRBV5-6 | TGTGCCAGCAGCGCGGAAGTAGATACGCAGTATTTT | CASSAEVDTQYF
TRBJ2-5 | NA | 14 | NA | TRBV2 | TGTGCCAGCAGCAAAGGGGGGGTCCATCTGACCCAGTACTTC | CASSKGGVHLTQYF
TRBJ1-2 | NA | 15 | NA | TRBV6-5 | TGTGCCAGCAGTCCAATACTGGGGGGGTTATATGGCTACACCTTC | CASSPILGGLYGYTF
TRBJ1-1 | NA | 15 | few | TRBV4-1 | TGCGCCAGCAGCCAAGACGGCCCCGCGAGGACTGAAGCTTTCTTT | CASSQDGPARTEAFF
TRBJ2-7 | TRBD2 | 13 | NA | TRBV6-6 | TGTGCCAGCGTCCGGGGGGGAGACTACGAGCAGTACTTC | CASVRGGDYEQYF
TRBJ2-3 | NA | 10 | NA | TRBV30 | TGTGCCTTCTTAATAGATACGCAGTATTTT | CAFLIDTQYF
TRBJ1-5 | NA | 16 | NA | TRBV12-5 | TGTGCTAGTGGTTTGATAGCCCTACATAGCAATCAGCCCCAGCATTTT | CASGLIALHSNQPQHF
TRBJ2-5 | NA | 15 | NA | TRBV2 | TGTGCCAGCAGTGAAGGGGGGGGCCTTCAAGAGACCCAGTACTTC | CASSEGGGLQETQYF
TRBJ1-1 | NA | 13 | NA | TRBV19 | TGTGCCAGTAATTCCTTGGACACCACTGAAGCTTTCTTT | CASNSLDTTEAFF
TRBJ1-2 | NA | 15 | few | TRBV5-1 | TGCGCCAGCAGCTTGGGCGATCTAGCTAACTATGGCTACACCTTC | CASSLGDLANYGYTF
TRBJ2-3 | NA | 16 | medium-sized | TRBV13 | TGTGCCAGCAGCTTACGTCCAGTTCCTAGCACAGATACGCAGTATTTT | CASSLRPVPSTDTQYF
TRBJ1-1 | NA | 13 | few | TRBV6-1 | TGTGCCAGCAGTGAAGGATGGACACTTGAAGCTTTCTTT | CASSEGWTLEAFF
TRBJ2-7 | NA | 16 | NA | TRBV27 | TGTGCCAGCAGATTGCTATATAGCGGAACGACCTACGAGCAGTACTTC | CASRLLYSGTTYEQYF
TRBJ2-6 | NA | 17 | NA | TRBV27 | TGTGCCAGCAGCCTTACCGCAAGCAGGGCAGGGGCCAACGTCCTGACTTTC | CASSLTASRAGANVLTF
TRBJ2-3 | TRBD2 | 16 | NA | TRBV30 | TGTGCCTGGGGGACTAGCGGGAGGCTCGGCACAGATACGCAGTATTTT | CAWGTSGRLGTDTQYF
TRBJ1-3 | TRBD1 | 16 | NA | TRBV5-1 | TGCGCCAGCAGCTCCGGACAGGGGGGTCCTGGAAACACCATATATTTT | CASSSGQGGPGNTIYF
TRBJ1-4 | TRBD1 | 15 | NA | TRBV28 | TGTGCCAGCAGTGCGGACAGGGGAACCAATGAAAAACTGTTTTTT | CASSADRGTNEKLFF
TRBJ2-3 | NA | 14 | NA | TRBV6-1 | TGTGCCAGCAGTGAAGACAGGGTCTCAGATACGCAGTATTTT | CASSEDRVSDTQYF
TRBJ2-1 | NA | 12 | few | TRBV7-9 | TGTGCCAGCAGCTCGGGGATAAATGAGCAGTTCTTC | CASSSGINEQFF
TRBJ2-1 | TRBD2 | 15 | medium-sized | TRBV6-4 | TGTGCCAGCAGTGCGACGGGGACGGGGGGTAATGAGCAGTTCTTC | CASSATGTGGNEQFF
TRBJ1-2 | NA | 11 | NA | TRBV2 | TGTGCCATTGGTCGGGGGGGCGGCTACACCTTC | CAIGRGGGYTF
TRBJ1-5 | NA | 12 | NA | TRBV5-4 | TGTGCCAGCAGCTTGGAAGAGGGACCCCAGCATTTT | CASSLEEGPQHF
TRBJ1-1 | NA | 11 | NA | TRBV7-9 | TGTGCCAGCATGGGGGGCACTGAAGCTTTCTTT | CASMGGTEAFF
TRBJ1-1 | NA | 13 | large | TRBV7-6 | TGTGCCAGCAGCTTACAATCGAACACTGAAGCTTTCTTT | CASSLQSNTEAFF
TRBJ2-5 | NA | 14 | NA | TRBV2 | TGTGCCAGCAGCGAAAACAGGGCAGGGGAGACCCAGTACTTC | CASSENRAGETQYF
TRBJ2-2 | NA | 15 | NA | TRBV4-1 | TGCGCCAGCAGCCAAGATGAGAGGGCAACCGGGGAGCTGTTTTTT | CASSQDERATGELFF
TRBJ2-5 | NA | 17 | NA | TRBV5-5 | TGTGCCAGCAGCTTGAAGAGGAGGGGGGGCGTGGAGGGGACCCAGTACTTC | CASSLKRRGGVEGTQYF
TRBJ1-5 | TRBD1 | 14 | medium-sized | TRBV6-1 | TGTGCCAGCAGTGAGGGACAGGTTAATCAGCCCCAGCATTTT | CASSEGQVNQPQHF
TRBJ1-2 | NA | 14 | few | TRBV4-2 | TGTGCCAGCAGCCCCGACCCAGGGCGCTATGGCTACACCTTC | CASSPDPGRYGYTF